This T cell receptor (beta chain) comes out of a study of Ad26.COV2.S vaccination and SARS-CoV-2 variants. Study in general: Into the muscle, Ad26.COV2.S was dosed once or twice, 56 days apart. General study points: The study found higher spike-specific TCR breadth in vaccine than placebo recipients.

TCRdb's copy holds only in-frame clones and misses some; the assay was immunoSEQ multiplex PCR. The table records hundreds of thousands of clones, about nine tenths of them present only once. As to this clone: What it binds is not known.

This sample's treatment: approximately 18 received Ad26.COV2.S at low or high dose, single or two shots; roughly 5 received placebo; per-sample allocation not given. Material that was analyzed had been drawn on day 63 after the first vaccine or placebo injection. An adult of 18-55 years in Boston served as donor. The CDR3 length is 13 residues. Germline values: CDR1 SGHNT, CDR2 YYREEE (reference sequence). Trimming removed 7 bases from V and 6 bases from J, with 14 bases in between. The chain has TRBV5-4 and TRBJ2-1, with D possibly matching TRBD2 (5 bases). The sample in question was peripheral blood, obtained in a trial of Ad26.COV2.S vaccine versus placebo. This receptor was identified in a person aged 18-60 years who received the Ad26.COV2.S COVID-19 vaccine or a placebo. CDR3 amino acids: CASSVVGGNEQFF. CDR3 sequence (DNA): TGTGCCAGCTCCGTGGTCGGAGGCAATGAGCAGTTCTTC.